This TCR beta chain was recovered during a study of shared clonotypes between healthy human individuals. The protocol was immunoSEQ multiplex PCR, while the TCRdb copy is restricted to in-frame clones and leaves out a portion. Of about 2.4 million clones in the sample, roughly 93% were seen once. The CDR3 covers 14 residues. Germline V lookup: CDR1 MNHEY, CDR2 SVGAGI. Trimming removed 6 bases at V and 4 bases at J, with 15 bases between. The receptor's source is a man younger than 30 in good health. Some clones in this sample may be carry-over from other donors' samples. The material sequenced was naive CD4+ T cells from PBMCs. Subset here: CD45RA+ positively selected. This sequence joins TRBV6-5 and TRBJ2-5; D is uncertain. Written as DNA, the CDR3 is TGTGCCAGCAGACCCGGTGGGCTAGGAGAGACCCAGTACTTC. It codes for CASRPGGLGETQYF.